Listed here is a single T cell receptor (beta chain). CDR3 length: 15 residues. Germline V CDR1 and CDR2: KGHSH, LQKENI. Trimming took 5 bases from V and 8 from J, leaving 18 bases between them. The record originates from a study of blood T cell repertoires in COVID-19. Clones were read by immunoSEQ multiplex PCR, and TCRdb kept only the in-frame ones, dropping some. The table records some 200,000 clones, approximately 81% of them present only once. This chain links TRBV18 with TRBJ1-4; D might be TRBD1 (6 bases). This receptor was taken from an elderly woman with active or convalescent COVID-19. The sequenced sample consisted of peripheral blood. In nucleotides, the CDR3 is TGTGCCAGCTCAAACTTGCAGGGGCCGGAGGAAAAACTGTTTTTT. This translates into CASSNLQGPEEKLFF.